The sequence of this T cell receptor beta chain was determined in a study of beta chain features in type 1 diabetes. Study overall: Patients shared similar age, gender and cell yields with healthy donors.

This clone appeared a few times. What it binds is not known. The study reverse transcribed the entire isolated RNA, so it sequenced expressed TCRB transcripts. About 3.3 million reads, on average, came from each naive, central memory and regulatory T cell sample. TCRdb's copy holds only in-frame clones and misses some; the assay was immunoSEQ multiplex PCR. This table has 350,000 to 450,000 clones, about 15% appearing once. V dropped 2 bases and J dropped 12 bases, with 14 bases sitting between them. Germline values: CDR1 SGHTA, CDR2 FQGTGA. The CDR3 consists of 13 residues. Points from the study as a whole: Type 1 diabetes patients had moderately but significantly shorter TCRB CDR3s in all four CD4+ subsets.

The TCR sequence derives from a woman between 18 and 29 years old in good health. The sample comprised naive CD4+ T cells from blood. This chain links TRBV7-3 with TRBJ2-1, with D perhaps TRBD1 (6 bases). The CDR3 loop is CASSLSRGNGQFF. In DNA form, the CDR3 reads TGTGCCAGCAGCTTATCTAGGGGGAACGGGCAGTTCTTC.